This T cell receptor beta chain originates from a study of T cell responses to AZD1222 COVID-19 vaccine. J was trimmed by 6 bases and V by 5 bases; bases with no gene match: 3. The CDR3 totals 13 residues. In germline, CDR1 is SGHVS, CDR2 FQNEAQ. Libraries were prepared by immunoSEQ multiplex PCR; TCRdb keeps only in-frame clonotypes and omits some of them. Of tens of thousands of clones listed, about 89% are singletons. The V call is TRBV7-8, the J call TRBJ2-5; TRBD2 matches at 10 bases. The sequence was collected from an adult who received the AZD1222 COVID-19 vaccine. This material consisted of peripheral blood, taken 28 days after the second AZD1222 dose. CDR3 in amino acids: CASSTSGAKTQYF. CDR3 nucleotide sequence: TGTGCCAGCAGCACTAGCGGGGCGAAGACCCAGTACTTC.